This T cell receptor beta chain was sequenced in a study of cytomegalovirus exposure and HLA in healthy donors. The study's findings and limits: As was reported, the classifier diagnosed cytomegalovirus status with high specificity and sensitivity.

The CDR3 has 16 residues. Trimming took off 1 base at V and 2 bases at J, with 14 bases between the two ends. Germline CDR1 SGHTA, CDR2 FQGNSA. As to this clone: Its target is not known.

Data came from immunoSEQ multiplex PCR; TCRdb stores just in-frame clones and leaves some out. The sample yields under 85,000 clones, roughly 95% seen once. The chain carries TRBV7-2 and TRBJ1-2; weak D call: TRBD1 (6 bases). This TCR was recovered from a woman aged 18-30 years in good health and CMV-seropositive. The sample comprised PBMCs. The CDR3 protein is CASSLGGTGTNYGYTF. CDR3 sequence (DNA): TGTGCCAGCAGCTTAGGAGGAACAGGGACCAACTATGGCTACACCTTC.